A selection of T cell receptor beta chains follows, all from one sample in a study of blood T cell repertoires in COVID-19. Assay: immunoSEQ multiplex PCR; the TCRdb copy retains only in-frame clones and omits some. In the table there are just under 80,000 clones, roughly 88% of which are singletons. The sample comprised peripheral blood. The source of these receptors is a human donor in a cohort sampled during active COVID-19. The CDR3 runs from the conserved cysteine through the conserved F or W. D genes are given only for firm matches. Not every row has a clone size; where given, it reads once, few, many or a size class.

abundance: -; j_gene: TRBJ1-2; d_gene: -; v_gene: TRBV28; CDR3aa: CASSPTAARRNRLGGYTF; CDR3nt: TGTGCCAGCAGTCCTACAGCCGCCCGTCGGAACAGGTTGGGTGGCTACACCTTC
abundance: -; j_gene: TRBJ2-7; d_gene: -; v_gene: TRBV25-1; CDR3aa: CASSDQGLNYEQYF; CDR3nt: TGTGCCAGCAGTGATCAGGGGTTAAACTACGAGCAGTACTTC
abundance: -; j_gene: TRBJ1-1; d_gene: -; v_gene: TRBV11-3; CDR3aa: CASSLRARELEAFF; CDR3nt: TGTGCCAGCAGCTTACGAGCCAGGGAACTTGAAGCTTTCTTT
abundance: -; j_gene: TRBJ2-7; d_gene: -; v_gene: TRBV9; CDR3aa: CASSPHRGAEQYF; CDR3nt: TGTGCCAGCAGTCCCCATCGGGGGGCCGAGCAGTACTTC
abundance: -; j_gene: TRBJ2-1; d_gene: TRBD2; v_gene: TRBV9; CDR3aa: CASSAGLVADEQFF; CDR3nt: TGTGCCAGCAGCGCGGGACTAGTCGCCGATGAGCAGTTCTTC
abundance: -; j_gene: TRBJ2-1; d_gene: -; v_gene: TRBV18; CDR3aa: CASSPQTEYNEQFF; CDR3nt: TGTGCCAGCTCACCACAGACAGAATACAATGAGCAGTTCTTC
abundance: -; j_gene: TRBJ2-2; d_gene: TRBD2; v_gene: TRBV3-1/TRBV3-2; CDR3aa: CASSLAGGDTGELFF; CDR3nt: TGTGCCAGCAGCCTAGCGGGAGGGGACACCGGGGAGCTGTTTTTT
abundance: -; j_gene: TRBJ2-1; d_gene: -; v_gene: TRBV28; CDR3aa: CASAGVLSSYNEQFF; CDR3nt: TGTGCCAGCGCGGGCGTACTAAGCTCCTACAATGAGCAGTTCTTC
abundance: once; j_gene: TRBJ2-1; d_gene: -; v_gene: TRBV21-1; CDR3aa: CASSKLGGAYNEQFF; CDR3nt: TGTGCCAGCAGCAAATTGGGGGGGGCGTACAATGAGCAGTTCTTC
abundance: -; j_gene: TRBJ2-3; d_gene: TRBD1; v_gene: TRBV5-1; CDR3aa: CASSGTATDTQYF; CDR3nt: TGCGCCAGCTCCGGGACAGCTACAGATACGCAGTATTTT
abundance: -; j_gene: TRBJ2-3; d_gene: -; v_gene: TRBV19; CDR3aa: CASSTSESRPDTQYF; CDR3nt: TGTGCCAGTAGTACATCTGAGTCCCGCCCAGATACGCAGTATTTT
abundance: once; j_gene: TRBJ2-1; d_gene: -; v_gene: TRBV4-3; CDR3aa: CASSQGASRGTQFF; CDR3nt: TGCGCCAGCAGCCAAGGGGCTAGCCGGGGGACGCAGTTCTTC
abundance: -; j_gene: TRBJ2-5; d_gene: TRBD2; v_gene: TRBV2; CDR3aa: CASSVYGRAVETQYF; CDR3nt: TGTGCCAGCAGTGTTTACGGGAGGGCCGTGGAGACCCAGTACTTC
abundance: -; j_gene: TRBJ1-2; d_gene: TRBD1; v_gene: TRBV11-2; CDR3aa: CASSPRTKTGGYYGYTF; CDR3nt: TGTGCCAGCAGCCCCAGAACCAAGACAGGGGGATACTATGGCTACACCTTC
abundance: -; j_gene: TRBJ2-3; d_gene: -; v_gene: TRBV5-6; CDR3aa: CASSRLTYRDTQYF; CDR3nt: TGTGCCAGCAGCCGTTTGACTTATAGAGATACGCAGTATTTT
abundance: few; j_gene: TRBJ1-4; d_gene: -; v_gene: TRBV7-9; CDR3aa: CASSLSLGAEEKLFF; CDR3nt: TGTGCCAGCAGCTTATCGCTGGGGGCAGAAGAAAAACTGTTTTTT
abundance: -; j_gene: TRBJ2-7; d_gene: TRBD1; v_gene: TRBV5-4; CDR3aa: CASSSTRGQGEQYF; CDR3nt: TGTGCCAGCAGCTCTACCAGGGGGCAGGGCGAGCAGTACTTC
abundance: -; j_gene: TRBJ2-7; d_gene: -; v_gene: TRBV21-1; CDR3aa: CASSETGQDRANF; CDR3nt: TGTGCCAGCAGCGAGACGGGACAGGACCGTGCAAACTTC
abundance: -; j_gene: TRBJ2-5; d_gene: TRBD1; v_gene: TRBV5-1; CDR3aa: CASSSRQGSQETQYF; CDR3nt: TGCGCCAGCAGCAGCAGACAGGGAAGTCAAGAGACCCAGTACTTC
abundance: -; j_gene: TRBJ2-1; d_gene: TRBD2; v_gene: TRBV4-3; CDR3aa: CASSQLAGGYTHEQFF; CDR3nt: TGCGCCAGCAGCCAGTTAGCGGGAGGGTACACTCATGAGCAGTTCTTC
abundance: -; j_gene: TRBJ1-2; d_gene: -; v_gene: TRBV30; CDR3aa: CAWSVPRNYGYTF; CDR3nt: TGTGCCTGGAGTGTTCCGAGGAACTATGGCTACACCTTC
abundance: -; j_gene: TRBJ2-7; d_gene: TRBD2; v_gene: TRBV7-2; CDR3aa: CASSYLAGGRSSYEQYF; CDR3nt: TGTGCCAGCAGCTACTTAGCGGGAGGCCGGAGCTCCTACGAGCAGTACTTC